This TCR beta chain came from a study of T-cell memory formation after mild COVID-19. For the study at large: For the most part, TCR clusters were specific to one donor.

The V segment lost 2 bases and the J segment 2 bases; nucleotides outside the gene matches: 2. CDR1 and CDR2 (germline): MNHEY, SMNVEV (reference sequence). The CDR3 loop spans 15 amino acids. After 5'RACE with constant-segment primers, TCR alpha and TCR beta cDNA libraries carrying sample barcodes and UMIs were obtained. TCRdb used MiXCR to reprocess the 5' RACE reads, holding one entry per CDR3 protein. The data contain about 210,000 distinct CDR3 sequences, around 30% of them singletons. With regard to this clonotype: Its matching antigen is unknown.

Study observations and caveats: CD4/CD8 balance characterized clones contracting day 15 to 85, and CD4+ skew characterized later expanders. Memory from before infection featured some responding clones, which suggests cross-reactive memory joined.

The V call is TRBV27, the J call TRBJ2-7, with 11 bases matching TRBD2. The sequencing input was PBMCs or a T cell subset sorted from them (not recorded which). This TCR derives from an adult woman who had mild COVID-19 (a few samples of this study predate the infection). Cell type and time point are not known. CDR3 amino acids: CASSLRLAGTYEQYF. DNA for the CDR3: TGTGCCAGCAGTTTAAGACTAGCGGGGACCTACGAGCAGTACTTC.